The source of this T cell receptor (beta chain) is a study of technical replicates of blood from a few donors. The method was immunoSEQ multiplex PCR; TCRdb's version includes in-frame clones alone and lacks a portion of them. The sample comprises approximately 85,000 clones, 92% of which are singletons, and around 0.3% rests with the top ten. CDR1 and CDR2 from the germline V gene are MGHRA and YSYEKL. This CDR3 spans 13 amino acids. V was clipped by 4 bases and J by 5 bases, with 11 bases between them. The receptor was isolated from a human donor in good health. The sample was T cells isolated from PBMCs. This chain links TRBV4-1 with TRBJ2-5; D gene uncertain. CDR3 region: CASSLVRRETQYF. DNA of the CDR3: TGCGCCAGCAGCCTCGTTCGGCGGGAGACCCAGTACTTC.